A selection of T cell receptor beta chains follows, all from one sample in a study of blood T cell repertoires in COVID-19. TCRdb's copy holds only in-frame clones and misses some; the assay was immunoSEQ multiplex PCR. The sample has hundreds of thousands of clones; around 88% are singletons. Material for sequencing was PBMCs or T cells enriched from blood (not recorded which). The receptors derive from a woman in her forties with acute COVID-19. Both conserved end residues are part of each CDR3. The D gene is left open where the match is weak.

- TRBJ2-2 TRBV30 CAWKWGSNTGELFF TGTGCCTGGAAATGGGGCTCAAACACCGGGGAGCTGTTTTTT
- TRBJ1-3 TRBV18 CASSVDIAGSGNTIYF TGTGCCAGCTCCGTGGATATCGCAGGATCTGGAAACACCATATATTTT
- TRBJ1-3 TRBV5-1 CASSLDGSGNTIYF TGCGCCAGCAGCTTGGACGGCTCTGGAAACACCATATATTTT
- TRBJ2-7 TRBV11-2 CASSSGAVRYEQYF TGTGCCAGCAGCTCAGGGGCGGTTCGGTACGAGCAGTACTTC
- TRBJ2-2 TRBV25-1 CASSAQGNGELFF TGTGCCAGCAGTGCACAGGGTAACGGGGAGCTGTTTTTT
TRBD2 TRBJ2-1 TRBV5-1 CASSLPSGRDEQFF TGCGCCAGCAGCCTACCTAGCGGGAGGGATGAGCAGTTCTTC
- TRBJ1-6 TRBV30 CAWSSAGTMSSPLHF TGTGCCTGGAGTTCAGCCGGGACAATGAGTTCACCCCTCCACTTT
- TRBJ2-5 TRBV24-1 CATTGVTGTQYF TGTGCCACCACAGGGGTCACGGGGACCCAGTACTTC
TRBD2 TRBJ2-7 TRBV14 CASRRQLAGEQYF TGTGCCAGCAGACGCCAACTAGCGGGTGAGCAGTACTTC
- TRBJ2-1 TRBV19 CATGRGSYNEQFF TGTGCCACCGGACGGGGCTCCTACAATGAGCAGTTCTTC
- TRBJ1-2 TRBV6-1 CASSDFTGPNYGYTF TGTGCCAGCAGTGATTTCACAGGGCCCAACTATGGCTACACCTTC
TRBD2 TRBJ2-3 TRBV24-1 CATSDSGRTDTQYF TGTGCCACCAGTGATAGCGGGAGGACAGATACGCAGTATTTT
TRBD2 TRBJ2-5 TRBV3-1/TRBV3-2 CASSYGLAGGETQYF TGTGCCAGCAGCTACGGACTAGCGGGAGGTGAGACCCAGTACTTC
TRBD2 TRBJ2-1 TRBV29-1 CSARPGLAGGPTHNEQFF TGCAGCGCCAGACCGGGACTAGCGGGAGGGCCTACACACAATGAGCAGTTCTTC
- TRBJ2-5 TRBV3-1/TRBV3-2 CASSRFLGKKETQYF TGTGCCAGCAGTCGCTTCCTCGGTAAGAAAGAGACCCAGTACTTC